Listed here is a single TCR beta chain. What it binds is unknown. The data are from a study of graft-versus-host responses after intestinal transplantation. Findings and caveats of the study: In patients with graft-donor T cell macrochimerism, allograft graft-versus-host to host-versus-graft clonal ratios were high.

The CDR3 sequence is 16 residues long. Germline V gives CDR1 MDHEN, CDR2 SYDVKM. Libraries were prepared by immunoSEQ multiplex PCR; TCRdb keeps only in-frame clonotypes and omits some of them. Of about 130,000 clones in the sample, around 90% are singletons; the top ten hold 0.19%. The clonotype comes from a human donor who received an intestinal transplant. The chain employs TRBV28 and TRBJ2-5; 8 bases map to TRBD1. The J call may be incorrect, as the DNA end agrees better with TRBJ2-7. The source material was unstimulated CD4+ T cells sorted from spleen or lymph node cells, sampled before intestinal transplant. The CDR3 DNA reads as TGTGCCAGCAGTTTGACAGGGGCCCCTCTCCCCTACGAGCAGTACTTC. Its translation is CASSLTGAPLPYEQYF.